This TCR beta chain was identified in a study of cytomegalovirus exposure and HLA in healthy donors. PCR involved 60 Vbeta and 13 Jbeta primers. Assay used: immunoSEQ multiplex PCR; TCRdb lists only in-frame clones, some missing. This table has approximately 54,000 clones, more than 65% appearing once. The V gene end was trimmed by 8 bases and the J gene end by 3 bases; junction bases not matched to a gene: 6. Germline CDR1 reads KGHSH; CDR2 reads LQKENI. The CDR3 covers 16 residues. This clone was detected a few times. The chain joins TRBV18 to TRBJ2-6; TRBD2 matches at 11 bases. The receptor's source is a young woman in good health and CMV-seronegative. Sequencing input: PBMCs. The CDR3 DNA sequence: TGTGCCAGCAGCATAGCGGGAGGGATTGGGGCCAACGTCCTGACTTTC. Translating it yields CASSIAGGIGANVLTF. Supplemented by reference TRBV18 and TRBJ2-6, the full variable domain reads NAGVMQNPRHLVRRRGQEARLRCSPMKGHSHVYWYRQLPEEGLKFMVYLQKENIIDESGMPKERFSAEFPKEGPSILRIQQVVRGDSAAYFCASSIAGGIGANVLTFGAGSRLTVL.